This TCR beta chain was retrieved from a study of T cells in Graves' hyperthyroidism and ophthalmopathy. Study details: Upon initial diagnosis and before any treatment, peripheral blood was collected. Points from the study as a whole: The model's output predicted ophthalmopathy at a median of roughly seven months prior to onset.

Researchers took RNA transcripts and amplified the TCR beta CDR3 regions from them. HTBI primers were used for first-round RT-PCR of the TCR CDR3. TCRdb independently ran MiXCR on the multiplex PCR reads; one entry per CDR3 protein. The sample shows around 480,000 distinct CDR3 sequences, approximately 15% of them seen only once. Germline values: CDR1 LNHDA, CDR2 SQIVND (reference sequence). The CDR3 is made up of 15 amino acids. The junction had 10 bases not matched to a gene; V was cut back by 7 bases and J by 4 bases. This sample holds PBMCs from 8.5 to 10 ml fresh peripheral blood. There are many counts of this clonotype. The antigen remains unidentified.

V is TRBV19 and J is TRBJ1-1; 9 bases are shared with TRBD1. Sequencing was done on a sample of blood. This receptor was identified in a woman under 30 with Graves' hyperthyroidism. The CDR3 sequence is CASNQGQGRATEAFF. CDR3 DNA sequence: TGTGCCAGTAATCAGGGACAGGGACGGGCCACTGAAGCTTTCTTT.